This section outlines one T cell receptor beta chain sequence together with its context. What it binds is not known. These data belong to a study of PD-1 blockade in classical Hodgkin lymphoma. TCRdb keeps only in-frame clones here, not all; method: immunoSEQ multiplex PCR. Of roughly 41,000 clones listed, 60% to 80% are singletons. The sample's time point: cycle 4 day 1 (C4D1), after about 6 weeks of nivolumab. With no exception, relapse followed autologous stem cell transplantation in all patients, and brentuximab vedotin exposure varied. The study, taken as a whole, reports: A reduction in baseline TCR diversity was reportedly seen in newly diagnosed patients relative to healthy donors.

In germline, CDR1 is MNHEY, CDR2 SMNVEV (reference sequence). The V gene end was trimmed by 5 bases and the J gene end by 3 bases; junction bases not matched to a gene: 6. The CDR3 consists of 15 residues. This material consisted of peripheral blood mononuclear cells (PBMCs), taken before the fourth cycle of nivolumab. The chain uses TRBV27 and TRBJ1-2; 10 bases fit TRBD1. This TCR derives from a human donor with classical Hodgkin lymphoma. The CDR3 nucleotides read TGTGCCAGCAGTCACGGACAGGGGGTAGACTATGGCTACACCTTC. The encoded protein is CASSHGQGVDYGYTF.